These 17 T cell receptor beta chains originate from one sample sequenced in a study of blood T cell repertoires in COVID-19. Profiled with immunoSEQ multiplex PCR; TCRdb holds only in-frame clones, not every one. The data contain approximately 260,000 clones, 82% of them seen just once; the ten biggest clones take up nearly 5%. Sequenced input: peripheral blood. The source of these receptors is a woman of 80 years or more with active or convalescent COVID-19.

The chain carries TRBV25-1 and TRBJ2-3, with D perhaps TRBD2 (7 bases). Trimming cost V 4 bases and J 2 bases, with 10 bases left between them. Germline values: CDR1 MGHDK, CDR2 SYGVNS. The CDR3 contains 14 residues. CDR3 coding DNA: TGTGCCAGCAGTGGCGGGGGCCCCACAGATACGCAGTATTTT. Its translation: CASSGGGPTDTQYF.

In its sample, this clone was seen a few times. The J gene is TRBJ2-7, the V gene TRBV7-8; 7 bases line up with TRBD1. CDR1 is SGHVS and CDR2 is FQNEAQ in the germline V gene. The CDR3 extends over 15 amino acids. Germline trimming cut 4 bases from V and 2 bases from J; bases unmatched to any gene: 8. CDR3 loop: CASSSVGGAPYEQYF. CDR3 nucleotide sequence: TGTGCCAGCAGCTCTGTAGGGGGCGCCCCCTACGAGCAGTACTTC. The whole variable domain, filled in from reference TRBV7-8 and TRBJ2-7, reads GAGVSQSPRYKVAKRGQDVALRCDPISGHVSLFWYQQALGQGPEFLTYFQNEAQLDKSGLPSDRFFAERPEGSVSTLKIQRTQQEDSAVYLCASSSVGGAPYEQYFGPGTRLTVT.

The V call is TRBV14, the J call TRBJ2-2, with D perhaps TRBD1 (5 bases). Per germline, CDR1 SGHDN and CDR2 FVKESK. CDR3 length: 16 residues. V lost 2 bases, J lost 3 bases, and 13 bases lay in between. The CDR3 region is CASSQLAGWDTGELFF. CDR3 bases: TGTGCCAGCAGCCAATTGGCAGGGTGGGACACCGGGGAGCTGTTTTTT.

The chain combines TRBV5-1 with TRBJ1-1, with D tentatively TRBD1 (6 bases). Germline V gene data show CDR1 as SGHRS and CDR2 as YFSETQ. This CDR3 is 14 amino acids long. V was clipped by 6 bases and J by 4 bases, with 16 bases between them. The CDR3 DNA reads TGCGCCAGCACCCTGCCAGGGGCTCGCACTGAAGCTTTCTTT. This sequence encodes CASTLPGARTEAFF.

The chain carries TRBV10-3 and TRBJ2-3, with TRBD2 matching 10 bases. V was pared by 6 bases and J by 0 bases, with 6 bases of the junction left unmatched. Germline loops: CDR1 ENHRY, CDR2 SYGVKD. CDR3 length: 16 amino acids. This chain's CDR3 is CAISPTSGVSTDTQYF. Here the CDR3 DNA reads TGTGCCATCAGCCCTACTAGCGGGGTAAGCACAGATACGCAGTATTTT.

In its sample, this clone was seen once. The rearrangement uses TRBV4-1 and TRBJ2-1, with 10 bases matching TRBD2. The trim removed 0 bases at V and 2 bases at J, leaving 10 bases unmatched. Germline CDR1 MGHRA, CDR2 YSYEKL. The length of the CDR3 is 19 residues. The CDR3 region has the DNA TGCGCCAGCAGCCAAGACCGGGCTAGCGGGGGTTCTACCTACAATGAGCAGTTCTTC. This codes for CASSQDRASGGSTYNEQFF.

The chain recombines TRBV29-1 with TRBJ2-5; the D is unclear. Germline V CDR1 and CDR2: SQVTM, ANQGSEA. This CDR3 comprises 14 residues. Trimming left V 0 bases short and J 3 bases short, with 11 bases between. Here the CDR3 reads CSVEDIGVEETQYF. The CDR3, as DNA: TGCAGCGTTGAAGATATCGGAGTTGAAGAGACCCAGTACTTC.

On this clone: Only one base separates this from a far larger clonotype, so it likely reflects a read error. The identical CDR3 is also encoded by other nucleotide sequences in the sample. The V and J genes are TRBV2 and TRBJ1-2, with 8 bases aligning to TRBD1. V lost 5 bases to trimming and J lost 4 bases; unmatched junction nucleotides: 3. This CDR3 has 13 residues. The germline gives CDR1 SNHLY, CDR2 FYNNEI. The CDR3 region is CASSPGQGYGYTF. CDR3 nucleotides: TGTGCCAGCAGTCCCGGACAGGGCTATGGCTACACCTTC.

This clone has only one observation. This chain links TRBV27 with TRBJ1-5; 7 bases match TRBD1. This CDR3 contains 15 residues. Unmatched junction bases numbered 9, after V lost 7 bases and J lost 3 bases. Germline lookup yields CDR1 MNHEY and CDR2 SMNVEV (reference sequence). In DNA, the CDR3 is TGTGCCAGCACCTCGGGACAGACTCACAATCAGCCCCAGCATTTT. Protein: CASTSGQTHNQPQHF.

This chain connects TRBV6-1 to TRBJ1-6; D might be TRBD1 (6 bases). Germline V gene lookup returns CDR1 MNHNS and CDR2 SASEGT. This CDR3 is 15 amino acids long. The V end was cut by 3 bases, the J end by 7 bases, with 13 bases between. CDR3 DNA sequence: TGTGCCAGCAGTGAGTTAGGACAGCTGAATTCACCCCTCCACTTT. Translating gives CASSELGQLNSPLHF.

The rearrangement uses TRBV30 and TRBJ1-4; TRBD1 matches 8 bases. The V gene's germline CDR1 is GTSNPN and CDR2 SVGIG (reference sequence). This CDR3 has 14 amino acids. The V and J ends lost 5 bases and 1 base, in that order; junction bases with no gene match: 3. The CDR3 is CAWADRVTNEKLFF. The CDR3 coding sequence is TGTGCCTGGGCGGACAGGGTAACTAATGAAAAACTGTTTTTT.

This clone was seen only once. The chain employs TRBV19 and TRBJ1-1, with D perhaps TRBD1 (5 bases). The CDR3 consists of 14 residues. CDR1 and CDR2 from the germline V gene are LNHDA and SQIVND (reference sequence). The V and J ends lost 7 bases and 2 bases respectively, with 14 bases between them. This chain's CDR3 is CASNLPGGNTEAFF. The CDR3 DNA sequence: TGTGCCAGTAACCTGCCCGGGGGAAACACTGAAGCTTTCTTT.

This clone was recorded once. This chain links TRBV5-1 with TRBJ1-4; possible D gene TRBD1, 5 bases. From germline, CDR1 is SGHRS and CDR2 YFSETQ. V dropped 4 bases and J dropped 1 base, with 11 bases sitting between them. CDR3 length: 15 amino acids. In DNA, the CDR3 is TGCGCCAGCAGCCTTCTCGGGGGAACTAATGAAAAACTGTTTTTT. Translated, it gives CASSLLGGTNEKLFF.

The chain employs TRBV5-1 and TRBJ1-5, with 7 bases lining up with TRBD1. Trimming removed 2 bases from V and 7 bases from J; junction bases left unmatched: 6. CDR1 is SGHRS and CDR2 is YFSETQ in the germline V gene. This CDR3 has 14 residues. The CDR3: CASSLEGAAQPQHF. The CDR3 coding sequence is TGCGCCAGCAGCTTAGAGGGGGCGGCCCAGCCCCAGCATTTT.

The chain carries TRBV7-2 and TRBJ2-5, with D perhaps matching TRBD2 (6 bases). The length of the CDR3 is 13 residues. V was clipped by 3 bases and J by 1 base, with 6 bases between them. Germline CDR1 and CDR2: SGHTA and FQGNSA. DNA for the CDR3: TGTGCCAGCAGCTTCGGGGGCCAAGAGACCCAGTACTTC. Translation gives CASSFGGQETQYF.

Comments on this clone: Other DNA sequences in this sample translate to the same CDR3. The CDR3 DNA reads TGTGCCACCAGCAGGACCGGGACTAGCGGGAGTCGATACAATGAGCAGTTCTTC. Its protein product is CATSRTGTSGSRYNEQFF. The rearrangement links TRBV15 to TRBJ2-1, with TRBD2 identical over 14 bases. This CDR3 has 18 amino acids. CDR1 and CDR2 from the germline V gene are LNHNV and YYDKDF (reference sequence). The V segment lost 3 bases and the J segment 4 bases; nucleotides outside the gene matches: 8. Combining the CDR3 with reference TRBV15 and TRBJ2-1 gives the whole variable domain DAMVIQNPRYQVTQFGKPVTLSCSQTLNHNVMYWYQQKSSQAPKLLFHYYDKDFNNEADTPDNFQSRRPNTSFCFLDIRSPGLGDTAMYLCATSRTGTSGSRYNEQFFGPGTRLTVL.

CDR3 nucleotides: TGTGCCAGCAGCCACGAGGCAGGGATGGTGTCACCCCTCCACTTT. Its protein is CASSHEAGMVSPLHF. J is TRBJ1-6 and V is TRBV7-9, with D possibly being TRBD1 (5 bases). Germline V gene data show CDR1 as SEHNR and CDR2 as FQNEAQ (reference sequence). The CDR3 extends over 15 amino acids. Trimming took off 5 bases at V and 10 bases at J, with 18 bases between the two ends.